Following are 32 T cell receptor beta chains from one sample sequenced in a study of cytomegalovirus exposure and HLA in healthy donors. A multiplex PCR was run with 60 Vbeta primers and 13 Jbeta primers. The repertoire was sequenced with immunoSEQ multiplex PCR; TCRdb's copy has only in-frame clones and lacks some. This table holds approximately 100,000 clones, around 60% found once. The specimen was PBMCs. These receptors were taken from a man aged 55 to 69 in good health and CMV-seronegative.

This clone appeared a few times. V is TRBV9 and J is TRBJ2-5; D is ambiguous. The germline V gene encodes CDR1 SGDLS and CDR2 YYNGEE. V lost 0 bases to trimming and J lost 5 bases, with 11 bases between them. This CDR3 is 14 amino acids long. The CDR3 DNA follows: TGTGCCAGCAGCGTAGGGCTATCCAGGGAGACCCAGTACTTC. This encodes CASSVGLSRETQYF.

The gene calls are TRBV10-3 and TRBJ2-7, with TRBD2 matching 12 bases. V lost 0 bases to trimming and J lost 6 bases; unmatched junction nucleotides: 9. Germline CDR1 is ENHRY and CDR2 is SYGVKD. This CDR3 contains 17 residues. The CDR3 protein is CAISESFRTSGIGEQYF. CDR3 nucleotides: TGTGCCATCAGTGAGTCGTTTAGGACTAGCGGGATTGGCGAGCAGTACTTC.

The rearrangement links TRBV5-1 to TRBJ2-7; 8 bases agree with TRBD1. V was pared by 3 bases and J by 0 bases, with 8 bases of the junction left unmatched. Germline CDR1 SGHRS, CDR2 YFSETQ. The CDR3 extends over 16 amino acids. CDR3 amino acids: CASSSGTGSISYEQYF. The CDR3 nucleotides read TGCGCCAGCAGCTCGGGGACAGGCTCCATCTCCTACGAGCAGTACTTC.

V and J are TRBV2 and TRBJ1-4, with D maybe TRBD1 (6 bases). The germline gives CDR1 SNHLY, CDR2 FYNNEI. The V gene lost 6 bases and the J gene lost 3 bases, with 11 bases spanning the gap. The CDR3 spans 14 residues. CDR3 nucleotides: TGTGCCAGCAGGAGGGACACGCCTAATGAAAAACTGTTTTTT. Translated: CASRRDTPNEKLFF.

This clone has just a few counts. The chain links TRBV19 to TRBJ1-5; the match to TRBD1 covers 11 bases. CDR3 length equals 16 residues. Trimming removed 6 bases from V and 0 bases from J; junction bases left unmatched: 4. The V gene's germline CDR1 is LNHDA and CDR2 SQIVND (reference sequence). CDR3 DNA: TGTGCCAGTAGGGTAGGGACAGGGGGTAGCAATCAGCCCCAGCATTTT. It yields the protein CASRVGTGGSNQPQHF.

This chain joins TRBV6-5 and TRBJ2-5; D perhaps matches TRBD2 (6 bases). The V gene's germline CDR1 is MNHEY and CDR2 SVGAGI. V was trimmed by 7 bases and J by 2 bases, leaving 14 bases between them. The CDR3 has 14 amino acids. The CDR3 reads CASKRIGRQETQYF. The CDR3 bases are TGTGCCAGCAAGAGGATCGGGAGACAAGAGACCCAGTACTTC.

This clone was observed a handful of times. This chain joins TRBV6-1 and TRBJ2-7, with D perhaps matching TRBD2 (5 bases). Trimming removed 6 bases at V and 0 bases at J, with 12 bases between. The CDR3 has 14 residues. Germline lookup yields CDR1 MNHNS and CDR2 SASEGT. In DNA, the CDR3 is TGTGCCAGCAGGGCGCGCCGGGACTCCTACGAGCAGTACTTC. Translation: CASRARRDSYEQYF.

The chain couples TRBV5-5 to TRBJ1-4; tentative D call: TRBD1 (6 bases). Trimming took off 4 bases at V and 8 bases at J, with 24 bases between the two ends. Germline CDR1 SGHKS, CDR2 YYEKEE (reference sequence). This CDR3 has 17 residues. The CDR3 DNA follows: TGTGCCAGCAGCGCCGGGTCATCGGGGGGCGCGGAAGAAAAACTGTTTTTT. It encodes CASSAGSSGGAEEKLFF.

This clone was detected a few times. The chain employs TRBV19 and TRBJ1-1; 7 bases agree with TRBD1. The CDR3 is made up of 11 amino acids. Germline CDR1 is LNHDA and CDR2 is SQIVND (reference sequence). V was clipped by 5 bases and J by 11 bases; unmatched bases: 5. This chain's CDR3 is CASSQGVRAFF. CDR3 bases: TGTGCCAGTAGTCAGGGGGTTAGGGCTTTCTTT.

This chain uses TRBV28 with TRBJ1-2; D ambiguous. The germline V gene has CDR1 MDHEN and CDR2 SYDVKM. Trimming stripped 3 bases from V and 6 bases from J, with 5 bases between. This CDR3 comprises 11 residues. In DNA form, the CDR3 reads TGTGCCAGCAGTTTTTATAATGGCTACACCTTC. It yields the protein CASSFYNGYTF.

The rearrangement links TRBV5-6 to TRBJ2-1; tentative D call: TRBD2 (5 bases). Per the germline V gene, CDR1 is SGHDT and CDR2 is YYEEEE. The CDR3 sequence is 15 residues long. Trimming stripped 3 bases from V and 2 bases from J, with 12 bases between. The CDR3 region has the DNA TGTGCCAGCAGCTCTTTCCCGGGAACCTACAATGAGCAGTTCTTC. It specifies CASSSFPGTYNEQFF.

The gene calls are TRBV11-3 and TRBJ1-5; the match to TRBD1 covers 7 bases. The CDR3 runs to 13 residues. With V trimmed by 5 bases and J by 7 bases, 5 bases remained unmatched. Germline V gives CDR1 SGHNT, CDR2 YENEEA. The CDR3 is CASSTDRDQPQHF. The CDR3 nucleotides are TGTGCCAGCAGCACAGACAGGGACCAGCCCCAGCATTTT.

V and J are TRBV19 and TRBJ1-1, with D unclear. Per germline, CDR1 LNHDA and CDR2 SQIVND (reference sequence). V was trimmed by 0 bases and J by 1 base, leaving 9 bases between them. The CDR3 covers 15 residues. The CDR3 spells CASSIEARRNTEAFF. The CDR3 nucleotides are TGTGCCAGTAGTATAGAGGCCAGGCGGAACACTGAAGCTTTCTTT.

The chain links TRBV15 to TRBJ1-6; D is unclear. The CDR3 is 15 amino acids. The V gene's germline CDR1 is LNHNV and CDR2 YYDKDF (reference sequence). Trimming removed 0 bases at V and 9 bases at J, with 12 bases between. CDR3 bases: TGTGCCACCAGCAGAGATCGGGGTTGGAGTTCACCCCTCCACTTT. It yields the protein CATSRDRGWSSPLHF.

This chain joins TRBV27 and TRBJ2-5; possibly TRBD1 for D (6 bases). Near its end, the DNA agrees better with TRBJ2-7, so the J call may be wrong. CDR1 and CDR2 from the germline V gene are MNHEY and SMNVEV (reference sequence). The CDR3 sequence is 13 residues long. CDR3 protein: CASSLGQSYEQYF. Here the CDR3 DNA reads TGTGCCAGCAGTCTCGGACAGTCCTACGAGCAGTACTTC.

The rearrangement uses TRBV29-1 and TRBJ2-7, with D possibly matching TRBD1 (5 bases). The CDR3 is 12 amino acids. V was cut by 7 bases and J by 5 bases, with 15 bases left in between. Germline V gene lookup returns CDR1 SQVTM and CDR2 ANQGSEA. CDR3 sequence: CSGGHTPHEQYF. In nucleotides, the CDR3 is TGCAGCGGTGGACATACCCCTCACGAGCAGTACTTC.

The chain combines TRBV7-6 with TRBJ2-7; 12 bases fit TRBD2. Per the germline V gene, CDR1 is SGHVS and CDR2 is FNYEAQ. This CDR3 comprises 16 residues. The V and J ends lost 5 bases and 0 bases, in that order; junction bases with no gene match: 5. Here the CDR3 reads CASSRTSGTSSYEQYF. As DNA, the CDR3 is TGTGCCAGCAGCAGGACTAGCGGGACTTCCTCCTACGAGCAGTACTTC.

The DNA for the CDR3 is TGTGCCAGCTCAATAGTGGACAAATACTCCTACGAGCAGTACTTC. Its protein is CASSIVDKYSYEQYF. The rearrangement links TRBV18 to TRBJ2-7; D perhaps matches TRBD1 (5 bases). The CDR3 runs to 15 residues. Trimming took 5 bases from V and 0 from J, leaving 14 bases between them. Germline CDR1 reads KGHSH; CDR2 reads LQKENI.

The chain joins TRBV5-3 to TRBJ1-4; 7 bases align to TRBD1. TRBV5-3 is noted as an ORF with a role that remains uncertain. Germline trimming cut 3 bases from V and 7 bases from J; bases unmatched to any gene: 12. The CDR3 is 16 amino acids. For the CDR3, the DNA is TGTGCCAGAAGCTCGTGTGAAGTGGACAGGACTGAAAAACTGTTTTTT. This gives the protein CARSSCEVDRTEKLFF.

This clone has only a few counts. The rearrangement joins TRBV27 to TRBJ1-1; 7 positions agree with TRBD1. Looked up from germline, CDR1 is MNHEY and CDR2 is SMNVEV (reference sequence). This CDR3 comprises 11 residues. V was pared by 6 bases and J by 6 bases, with 1 base of the junction left unmatched. CDR3 residues: CASRDRAEAFF. The CDR3 bases are TGTGCCAGCAGAGACAGGGCTGAAGCTTTCTTT.

V usage is TRBV5-1 and J usage is TRBJ1-3, with TRBD1 matching over 7 bases. The trim removed 4 bases at V and 5 bases at J, leaving 9 bases unmatched. CDR3 length: 15 residues. Germline V CDR1 and CDR2: SGHRS, YFSETQ. The CDR3 DNA sequence: TGCGCCAGCAGCCCCATAGACAGGGAAAGAAACACCATATATTTT. As protein: CASSPIDRERNTIYF.

The chain carries TRBV6-5 and TRBJ1-4; D is ambiguous. The CDR3 spans 13 residues. V was shortened by 7 bases and J by 14 bases, with 20 bases between the two germline ends. Germline V gene sequence: CDR1 MNHEY, CDR2 SVGAGI. In DNA form, the CDR3 reads TGTGCCAGCAAGAAAACCGCGCGCGGCGGGCTGTTTTTT. This codes for CASKKTARGGLFF.

V is TRBV5-8 and J is TRBJ2-7, with D maybe TRBD1 (6 bases). The CDR3 has 13 amino acids. V shed 4 bases and J shed 3 bases, with 11 bases lying between them. The germline V gene encodes CDR1 SGHTS and CDR2 YDEGEE. The CDR3 loop reads CASSPIQGYEQYF. CDR3 in DNA: TGTGCCAGCAGCCCTATACAGGGCTACGAGCAGTACTTC.

The chain employs TRBV28 and TRBJ1-2; tentative D call: TRBD1 (6 bases). The CDR3 totals 14 residues. V gave up 1 base and J gave up 3 bases, with 9 bases separating them. CDR1 and CDR2 (germline): MDHEN, SYDVKM. In DNA, the CDR3 is TGTGCCAGCAGTTTATTGGCAGGGGACTATGGCTACACCTTC. It translates to CASSLLAGDYGYTF.

V usage is TRBV30 and J usage is TRBJ2-3, with 8 positions matching TRBD2. J gave up 5 bases and V 0 bases, and 7 bases lay outside the gene matches. The germline CDR1 and CDR2 sequences are GTSNPN and SVGIG (reference sequence). This CDR3 is built from 15 residues. CDR3 coding DNA: TGTGCCTGGAGTGTACGGCCAGCGGGAGTAGATACGCAGTATTTT. It yields the protein CAWSVRPAGVDTQYF.

J is TRBJ1-1 and V is TRBV18; unclear D gene. The CDR3 spans 14 residues. Germline CDR1 is KGHSH and CDR2 is LQKENI. Deletions cut 2 bases from V and 4 bases from J, with 11 bases between. The chain's CDR3 is CASSPGGVGTEAFF. CDR3 nucleotides: TGTGCCAGCTCACCAGGCGGCGTTGGCACTGAAGCTTTCTTT. The entire variable domain, with the rest obtained from reference TRBV18 and TRBJ1-1, is as follows: NAGVMQNPRHLVRRRGQEARLRCSPMKGHSHVYWYRQLPEEGLKFMVYLQKENIIDESGMPKERFSAEFPKEGPSILRIQQVVRGDSAAYFCASSPGGVGTEAFFGQGTRLTVV.

The chain is built from TRBV2 and TRBJ1-2; possible D gene TRBD1, 5 bases. Trimming pared 8 bases from V and 8 bases from J, leaving 21 bases between. CDR1 and CDR2 (germline): SNHLY, FYNNEI. This CDR3 contains 14 residues. The CDR3 coding sequence is TGTGCCAGCGTATCCCTTGGCAGGGCGCGAGGCTACACCTTC. Residues: CASVSLGRARGYTF.

This clone came up a few times. The chain uses TRBV10-1 and TRBJ2-7; perhaps TRBD1 as D (5 bases). V was shortened by 0 bases and J by 6 bases, with 9 bases between the two germline ends. Germline lookup yields CDR1 WNHNN and CDR2 SYGVQD (reference sequence). This CDR3 is built from 13 residues. CDR3 protein: CASSESRTTEQYF. The CDR3 DNA reads TGCGCCAGCAGTGAGTCTAGGACAACCGAGCAGTACTTC.

The genes are TRBV6-5 and TRBJ2-7, with 7 bases identical to TRBD1. The CDR3 extends over 12 amino acids. The germline V gene has CDR1 MNHEY and CDR2 SVGAGI. With V trimmed by 6 bases and J by 9 bases, 8 bases remained unmatched. The CDR3 sequence: CASSQRGPGQYF. Here the CDR3 DNA reads TGTGCCAGCAGCCAAAGGGGGCCCGGGCAGTACTTC.

The rearrangement joins TRBV7-9 to TRBJ2-2; possibly TRBD2 for D (6 bases). V was cut by 4 bases and J by 3 bases, with 9 bases left in between. In germline, CDR1 is SEHNR, CDR2 FQNEAQ (reference sequence). The CDR3 is 14 residues long. CDR3 sequence (DNA): TGTGCCAGCAGCTGGGCGGGGTACACCGGGGAGCTGTTTTTT. Its translation: CASSWAGYTGELFF.

The chain combines TRBV7-2 with TRBJ2-5; 7 nucleotides align to TRBD2. This CDR3 has 15 residues. Germline values: CDR1 SGHTA, CDR2 FQGNSA. Losses at the gene ends were 4 bases for V and 1 base for J; bases not matched to a gene: 6. CDR3 sequence (DNA): TGTGCCAGCAGCTCTAACCGGGGGGTCCAAGAGACCCAGTACTTC. As protein: CASSSNRGVQETQYF.

This clone came up a few times. The chain is built from TRBV6-4 and TRBJ2-3, with D tentatively TRBD1 (5 bases). Trimming took 6 bases from V and 0 from J, leaving 10 bases between them. The CDR3 loop spans 14 amino acids. CDR1 and CDR2 from the germline V gene are MRHNA and SNTAGT. As DNA, the CDR3 is TGTGCCAGCAGGCAGGGATTTAGCACAGATACGCAGTATTTT. This encodes CASRQGFSTDTQYF.